This T cell receptor beta chain appears in the sequencing data of a study of PD-1 blockade in classical Hodgkin lymphoma. The CDR3 covers 13 residues. CDR1 MNHNS and CDR2 SASEGT come from the germline V gene. Trimming left V 6 bases short and J 5 bases short, with 13 bases between. Sequenced by immunoSEQ multiplex PCR; TCRdb stores in-frame clones only, minus some. Altogether around 17,000 clones are present, roughly 65% being singletons, with the ten largest covering less than 9.5%. Time point of the sample: cycle 4 day 1 (C4D1), after less than seven weeks of nivolumab. Every patient had relapsed following autologous stem cell transplantation, and cohorts differed in brentuximab vedotin exposure.

This TCR came from a human donor with classical Hodgkin lymphoma. Here the sequenced sample was peripheral blood mononuclear cells (PBMCs), taken before the fourth cycle of nivolumab. This sequence joins TRBV6-1 and TRBJ2-5; D is ambiguous. CDR3 nucleotides: TGTGCCAGCAGCCAAGCCGCCCGGGAGACCCAGTACTTC. This translates into CASSQAARETQYF.